This TCR beta chain comes out of a study of cytomegalovirus exposure and HLA in healthy donors. Overall study context: Within the Caucasian-associated ancestry cluster were roughly 82% of the roughly 400 genotyped donors.

On this clone: Antigen specificity is unknown.

Trimming removed 7 bases at V and 0 bases at J, with 13 bases between. Germline CDR1 is WSHSY and CDR2 is SAAADI. CDR3 size: 15 residues. Overall study findings and caveats: HLA-A and HLA-B allele assignments for most subjects were reportedly predicted accurately using TCR beta sequences.

The PCR contained 60 Vbeta and 13 Jbeta primers. Using immunoSEQ multiplex PCR, the repertoire was profiled, and TCRdb retains in-frame clones only, with some absent. This sample carries approximately 180,000 clones, about 87% of them seen once, and the ten largest clones take approximately 1.9%. The TCR sequence derives from a woman under 30 in good health and CMV-seronegative. V gene TRBV10-2 combines with J gene TRBJ1-5; TRBD1 might be the D (6 bases). Sequencing was carried out using PBMCs. In DNA form, the CDR3 reads TGCGCCAGCACCGGGACACCTTATAGCAATCAGCCCCAGCATTTT. This codes for CASTGTPYSNQPQHF.